This TCR beta chain was obtained from a study of CD8 T cells in Susac syndrome. The V gene's germline CDR1 is SGHDN and CDR2 FVKESK. The CDR3 runs 14 residues. V lost 4 bases, J lost 7 bases, and 16 bases lay in between. RNA totalling about 0.45 to 1 ug underwent reverse transcription with random hexamers. MiXCR, run by TCRdb on the immunoSEQ multiplex PCR reads, gives a single entry per CDR3 protein. The table lists almost 450,000 distinct CDR3 sequences, 75% to 90% of them singletons. What was sequenced was CD8+ T cells from PBMCs. The receptor was isolated from a human donor with multiple sclerosis. The rearrangement links TRBV14 to TRBJ1-2; the D gene is possibly TRBD1 (5 bases). The CDR3 here is CASSPTGGGGGYTF. The CDR3 DNA is TGTGCCAGCAGCCCGACGGGGGGAGGCGGTGGCTACACCTTC.